What follows are 29 T cell receptor beta chains derived from one specimen sequenced in a study of T cell responses to AZD1222 COVID-19 vaccine. Profiling relied on immunoSEQ multiplex PCR, and the TCRdb table lists in-frame clones only, not all of them. The sample lists about 130,000 clones, around 83% occurring once. Sequenced here: peripheral blood, sampled on day 0 of AZD1222 vaccination. The origin of the receptors is an adult in good health.

The chain links TRBV15 to TRBJ2-1, with 13 positions matching TRBD2. The trim removed 2 bases at V and 10 bases at J, leaving 8 bases unmatched. Germline values: CDR1 LNHNV, CDR2 YYDKDF (reference sequence). The CDR3 covers 16 residues. CDR3 sequence reads: CATSRPGLAGPLEQFF. The DNA for the CDR3 is TGTGCCACCAGCAGACCGGGACTAGCGGGACCCCTCGAGCAGTTCTTC.

This clone was seen once. This rearrangement joins TRBV5-5 to TRBJ1-2; D possibly corresponds to TRBD1 (5 bases). The CDR3 runs 13 residues. Germline-derived CDR1 and CDR2 are SGHKS and YYEKEE (reference sequence). Trimming took 4 bases from V and 5 from J, leaving 12 bases between them. CDR3: CASSPEGRYGYTF. The DNA for the CDR3 is TGTGCCAGCAGCCCCGAGGGACGGTATGGCTACACCTTC.

DNA of the CDR3: TGTGCCAGCAGCTTAGGAGGTCCAGATACGCAGTATTTT. Its protein product is CASSLGGPDTQYF. The V call is TRBV7-3, the J call TRBJ2-3, with D perhaps matching TRBD2 (5 bases). The V end was cut by 2 bases, the J end by 4 bases, with 7 bases between. The CDR3 totals 13 residues. The V gene's germline CDR1 is SGHTA and CDR2 FQGTGA.

The chain couples TRBV4-3 to TRBJ1-1, with 10 bases aligning to TRBD1. The ends lost 0 bases at V and 7 bases at J; junction bases unmatched: 5. CDR1 and CDR2 (germline): LGHNA, YSLEER. The CDR3 length is 15 residues. The CDR3 protein is CASSQDFGDRGEAFF. As DNA, the CDR3 is TGCGCCAGCAGCCAAGATTTCGGGGACAGGGGTGAAGCTTTCTTT.

V gene TRBV27 combines with J gene TRBJ2-5; D perhaps matches TRBD2 (5 bases). The CDR3 loop spans 12 amino acids. Germline CDR1 is MNHEY and CDR2 is SMNVEV (reference sequence). The germline V and J ends were trimmed by 2 bases and 7 bases, with 8 bases remaining between them. The CDR3 loop reads CASSLRGGTQYF. CDR3 nucleotide sequence: TGTGCCAGCAGTTTAAGAGGAGGGACCCAGTACTTC.

This chain links TRBV12-3 or TRBV12-4 with TRBJ1-1; possibly TRBD1 for D (6 bases). The CDR3 runs to 13 residues. Trimming left V 8 bases short and J 6 bases short, with 16 bases between. The CDR3 nucleotides read TGTGCCAGCGGCCGGGACACCATATCTGAAGCTTTCTTT. Encoded protein: CASGRDTISEAFF.

This chain uses TRBV15 with TRBJ2-2, with D possibly TRBD2 on 5 matching bases. The V end lost 6 bases, the J end lost 2 bases, and 16 bases lay between the germline ends. Germline V CDR1 and CDR2: LNHNV, YYDKDF (reference sequence). The CDR3 totals 16 residues. Written as DNA, the CDR3 is TGTGCCACCAGACGCGGTCGGGAAATTAACACCGGGGAGCTGTTTTTT. Protein sequence: CATRRGREINTGELFF.

This chain links TRBV19 with TRBJ2-7; the D is unclear. The ends were cut back, 1 base at V and 3 bases at J, with 7 bases in the middle. Per the germline V gene, CDR1 is LNHDA and CDR2 is SQIVND (reference sequence). The CDR3 runs 13 residues. The CDR3: CASSIVGNYEQYF. The DNA for the CDR3 is TGTGCCAGTAGTATAGTTGGCAACTACGAGCAGTACTTC.

V gene TRBV19 combines with J gene TRBJ2-1, with 11 bases aligning to TRBD1. CDR3 size: 14 residues. V trimming: 5 bases; J trimming: 8 bases; junction bases outside the gene matches: 5. Germline-derived CDR1 and CDR2 are LNHDA and SQIVND (reference sequence). CDR3 DNA sequence: TGTGCCAGTAGTCCCGGACAGGGGGCGTATGAGCAGTTCTTC. Its translation: CASSPGQGAYEQFF.

J is TRBJ2-3 and V is TRBV6-2 or TRBV6-3; D is possibly TRBD1 or TRBD2 (5 bases each). CDR1 and CDR2 from the germline V gene are MNHEY and SVGEGT. V lost 2 bases, J lost 0 bases, and 9 bases lay in between. The CDR3 loop spans 15 amino acids. DNA of the CDR3: TGTGCCAGCAGTTACAGAGGGGATAGCACAGATACGCAGTATTTT. It specifies CASSYRGDSTDTQYF.

The V and J genes are TRBV9 and TRBJ2-2; either TRBD1 or TRBD2 may fit D (5 bases each). The CDR3 covers 16 residues. V was trimmed by 3 bases and J by 5 bases, leaving 17 bases between them. Per germline, CDR1 SGDLS and CDR2 YYNGEE. The CDR3 DNA follows: TGTGCCAGCAGCGCTGGGGGAAGGGTCGGGACCGGGGAGCTGTTTTTT. Its translation: CASSAGGRVGTGELFF.

The CDR3 protein is CASSPWTGRDEKLFF. CDR3 sequence (DNA): TGTGCCAGTAGTCCTTGGACAGGGCGGGACGAAAAACTGTTTTTT. The J gene is TRBJ1-4, the V gene TRBV19; 8 bases map to TRBD1. The CDR3 consists of 15 residues. The ends lost 5 bases at V and 8 bases at J; junction bases unmatched: 10. Per the germline V gene, CDR1 is LNHDA and CDR2 is SQIVND (reference sequence).

V gene TRBV18 combines with J gene TRBJ2-1; D might be TRBD1 or TRBD2, each matching 5 bases. From germline, CDR1 is KGHSH and CDR2 LQKENI. V was pared by 2 bases and J by 4 bases, with 15 bases between. The CDR3 has 16 amino acids. The CDR3 sequence is CASSPSGTEIYNEQFF. The CDR3 coding sequence is TGTGCCAGCTCACCATCCGGGACGGAAATTTACAATGAGCAGTTCTTC.

J is TRBJ2-3 and V is TRBV9; D gene uncertain. V shed 0 bases and J shed 2 bases, with 7 bases lying between them. Germline V gene data show CDR1 as SGDLS and CDR2 as YYNGEE. The CDR3 runs to 14 residues. For the CDR3, the DNA is TGTGCCAGCAGCGTAGATTCCAACACAGATACGCAGTATTTT. This gives the protein CASSVDSNTDTQYF.

This chain links TRBV5-4 with TRBJ1-2; no reliable D call. This CDR3 contains 16 residues. Trimming took 1 base from V and 5 from J, leaving 18 bases between them. Germline V gene lookup returns CDR1 SGHNT and CDR2 YYREEE (reference sequence). The CDR3 is CASSLKVGGYLYGYTF. The CDR3 DNA reads as TGTGCCAGCAGCTTGAAAGTGGGAGGGTATCTTTATGGCTACACCTTC.

For this clone: Other DNA sequences in this sample translate to the same CDR3. The V and J genes are TRBV11-2 and TRBJ2-1; D may correspond to TRBD1 or TRBD2 (5 bases each). Trimming took off 1 base at V and 9 bases at J, with 7 bases between the two ends. The CDR3 extends over 12 amino acids. Germline loops: CDR1 SGHAT, CDR2 FQNNGV. The CDR3 nucleotides read TGTGCCAGCAGCTTAGGAGGGGCTGAGCAGTTCTTC. It encodes CASSLGGAEQFF.

This sequence joins TRBV5-4 and TRBJ1-2, with D possibly TRBD1 on 5 matching bases. V lost 0 bases and J 6 bases, leaving 15 bases between the germline ends. There are 15 residues in the CDR3. The germline CDR1 and CDR2 sequences are SGHNT and YYREEE (reference sequence). This chain's CDR3 is CASSLVWGSADGYTF. In DNA form, the CDR3 reads TGTGCCAGCAGCTTGGTTTGGGGCTCCGCTGATGGCTACACCTTC.

The chain carries TRBV29-1 and TRBJ1-2; no clear D. Germline-derived CDR1 and CDR2 are SQVTM and ANQGSEA. CDR3 length: 16 amino acids. The V end was cut by 0 bases, the J end by 4 bases, with 18 bases between. CDR3 region: CSVEDTARGFGYGYTF. In DNA form, the CDR3 reads TGCAGCGTTGAAGATACCGCGCGGGGTTTCGGCTATGGCTACACCTTC.

V usage is TRBV9 and J usage is TRBJ1-1, with D tentatively TRBD1 (6 bases). V was shortened by 5 bases and J by 0 bases, with 11 bases between the two germline ends. Per germline, CDR1 SGDLS and CDR2 YYNGEE. CDR3 length equals 14 residues. The DNA for the CDR3 is TGTGCCAGCAGTCAGGGACAACTGAACACTGAAGCTTTCTTT. Protein: CASSQGQLNTEAFF.

The chain carries TRBV4-3 and TRBJ2-2; D is uncertain. Deletions cut 4 bases from V and 6 bases from J, with 15 bases between. The germline V gene encodes CDR1 LGHNA and CDR2 YSLEER. The CDR3 spans 15 residues. The CDR3 nucleotides read TGCGCCAGCAGCCCCGCAAGAGATGTCCCCGGGGAGCTGTTTTTT. Encoded protein: CASSPARDVPGELFF.

V usage is TRBV4-3 and J usage is TRBJ1-1, with unresolved D. There are 14 residues in the CDR3. From germline, CDR1 is LGHNA and CDR2 YSLEER. V shed 0 bases and J shed 3 bases, with 8 bases lying between them. CDR3 loop: CASSQEGFDTEAFF. DNA for the CDR3: TGCGCCAGCAGCCAAGAGGGATTTGACACTGAAGCTTTCTTT.

The genes are TRBV28 and TRBJ1-4, with a weak D call TRBD1 (6 bases). V gave up 6 bases and J gave up 7 bases, with 24 bases separating them. Germline-derived CDR1 and CDR2 are MDHEN and SYDVKM. CDR3 size: 17 residues. The CDR3 protein is CASSMAGAQGGGEKLFF. CDR3 coding DNA: TGTGCCAGCAGCATGGCGGGCGCACAGGGAGGAGGTGAAAAACTGTTTTTT.

The chain has TRBV20-1 and TRBJ1-1; D gene ambiguous. CDR1 and CDR2 (germline): DFQATT, SNEGSKA (reference sequence). The CDR3 has 14 amino acids. V was clipped by 3 bases and J by 2 bases, with 13 bases between them. The CDR3: CSASSAWGNTEAFF. The CDR3 bases are TGCAGTGCTAGTAGCGCGTGGGGTAACACTGAAGCTTTCTTT.

The rearrangement joins TRBV12-3 or TRBV12-4 to TRBJ1-1; D gene ambiguous. Trimming left V 2 bases short and J 7 bases short, with 8 bases between. There are 12 residues in the CDR3. This chain's CDR3 is CASSLFAGEAFF. The CDR3 DNA reads TGTGCCAGCAGTTTATTTGCGGGTGAAGCTTTCTTT.

The V and J genes are TRBV7-9 and TRBJ1-5; D gene ambiguous. Germline V gene sequence: CDR1 SEHNR, CDR2 FQNEAQ (reference sequence). V was trimmed by 4 bases and J by 3 bases, leaving 13 bases between them. The CDR3 consists of 15 residues. CDR3 loop: CASSSDNLNNQPQHF. Here the CDR3 DNA reads TGTGCCAGCAGCTCGGATAACTTAAACAATCAGCCCCAGCATTTT.

The CDR3 loop is CASSQGLAGDYNEQFF. DNA of the CDR3: TGTGCCAGCAGCCAAGGGCTAGCGGGAGATTACAATGAGCAGTTCTTC. The chain recombines TRBV3-1 (or the pseudogene TRBV3-2) with TRBJ2-1, with TRBD2 identical over 10 bases. CDR1 is LGHDT, CDR2 YNNKEL, per germline (reference sequence). V lost 1 base to trimming and J lost 4 bases; unmatched junction nucleotides: 4. CDR3 length: 16 residues.

This rearrangement joins TRBV27 to TRBJ1-5; 7 bases fit TRBD1. The CDR3 length is 14 residues. CDR1 and CDR2 (germline): MNHEY, SMNVEV (reference sequence). V was clipped by 5 bases and J by 9 bases; unmatched bases: 10. The CDR3 here is CASSQTGTVGPQHF. The CDR3 nucleotides are TGTGCCAGCAGTCAAACCGGGACAGTGGGGCCCCAGCATTTT.

This clone occurred once. The sample holds other DNA sequences that translate to the same CDR3. The CDR3 region is CAWSVQNTGELFF. The DNA of the CDR3 is TGTGCCTGGAGTGTACAGAACACCGGGGAGCTGTTTTTT. The V and J genes are TRBV30 and TRBJ2-2; no definite D call. The CDR3 totals 13 residues. Germline V gene lookup returns CDR1 GTSNPN and CDR2 SVGIG (reference sequence). V was shortened by 0 bases and J by 1 base, with 3 bases between the two germline ends.

This rearrangement joins TRBV7-2 to TRBJ2-1; 12 bases line up with TRBD2. Germline trimming cut 5 bases from V and 7 bases from J; bases unmatched to any gene: 6. Germline loops: CDR1 SGHTA, CDR2 FQGNSA. CDR3 length: 15 residues. CDR3 protein: CASSPTSGSGNEQFF. CDR3 DNA sequence: TGTGCCAGCAGCCCGACTAGCGGGAGTGGTAATGAGCAGTTCTTC.